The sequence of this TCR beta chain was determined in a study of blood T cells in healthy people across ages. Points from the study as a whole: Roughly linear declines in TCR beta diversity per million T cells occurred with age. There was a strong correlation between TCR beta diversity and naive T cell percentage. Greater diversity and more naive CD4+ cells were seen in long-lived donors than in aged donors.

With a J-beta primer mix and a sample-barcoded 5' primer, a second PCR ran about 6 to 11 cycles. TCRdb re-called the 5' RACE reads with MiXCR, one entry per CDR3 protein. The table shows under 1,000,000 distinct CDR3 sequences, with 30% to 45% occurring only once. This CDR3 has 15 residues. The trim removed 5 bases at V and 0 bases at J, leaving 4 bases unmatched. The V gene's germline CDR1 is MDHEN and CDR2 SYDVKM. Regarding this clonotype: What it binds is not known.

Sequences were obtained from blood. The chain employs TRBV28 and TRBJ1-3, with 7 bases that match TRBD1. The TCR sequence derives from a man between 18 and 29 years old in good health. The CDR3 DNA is TGTGCCAGCAGTCGGGACAGCGACTCTGGAAACACCATATATTTT. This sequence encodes CASSRDSDSGNTIYF.